This T cell receptor (beta chain) was profiled in a study of sequential checkpoint blockade in melanoma. Overall study: Arm A got nivolumab then ipilimumab; arm B the reverse, 1:1. Both treatment sequences were followed by maintenance nivolumab.

The germline V and J ends were trimmed by 2 bases and 5 bases, with 15 bases remaining between them. The CDR3 totals 15 residues. CDR1 is MNHEY, CDR2 SVGAGI, per germline. Data came from immunoSEQ multiplex PCR; TCRdb stores just in-frame clones and leaves some out. The table shows about 20,000 clones, with 55% to 80% occurring only once. Treatment noted: randomized to nivolumab then ipilimumab (arm A) or the reverse (arm B). None of the patients previously received DNA-damaging chemotherapy. Sorted cells were live CD3+CD8+, lacking CD19 and CD56, from PBMCs. The receptor was isolated from a human donor with melanoma. This sample comprised CD8+ T cells sorted from blood (inferred from file names), obtained from a patient given nivolumab and ipilimumab in sequence. The chain combines TRBV6-5 with TRBJ2-5, with D possibly TRBD1 on 6 matching bases. The CDR3 DNA reads as TGTGCCAGCAGTTACACTTCATGGGGGCGGGAGACCCAGTACTTC. It specifies CASSYTSWGRETQYF.